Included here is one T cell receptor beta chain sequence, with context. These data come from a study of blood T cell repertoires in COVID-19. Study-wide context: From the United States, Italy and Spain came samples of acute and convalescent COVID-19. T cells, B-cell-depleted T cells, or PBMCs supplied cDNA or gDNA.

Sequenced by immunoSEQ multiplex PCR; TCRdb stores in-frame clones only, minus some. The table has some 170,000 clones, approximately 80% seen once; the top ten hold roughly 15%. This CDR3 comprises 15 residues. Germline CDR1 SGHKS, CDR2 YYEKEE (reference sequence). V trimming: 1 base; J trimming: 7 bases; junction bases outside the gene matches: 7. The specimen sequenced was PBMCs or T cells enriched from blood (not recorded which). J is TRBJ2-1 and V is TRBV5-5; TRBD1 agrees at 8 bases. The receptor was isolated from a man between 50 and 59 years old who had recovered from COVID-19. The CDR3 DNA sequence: TGTGCCAGCAGCTTGTCAGGACAGGGTAGTAATGAGCAGTTCTTC. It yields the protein CASSLSGQGSNEQFF. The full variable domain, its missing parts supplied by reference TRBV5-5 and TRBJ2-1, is DAGVTQSPTHLIKTRGQQVTLRCSPISGHKSVSWYQQVLGQGPQFIFQYYEKEERGRGNFPDRFSARQFPNYSSELNVNALLLGDSALYLCASSLSGQGSNEQFFGPGTRLTVL.